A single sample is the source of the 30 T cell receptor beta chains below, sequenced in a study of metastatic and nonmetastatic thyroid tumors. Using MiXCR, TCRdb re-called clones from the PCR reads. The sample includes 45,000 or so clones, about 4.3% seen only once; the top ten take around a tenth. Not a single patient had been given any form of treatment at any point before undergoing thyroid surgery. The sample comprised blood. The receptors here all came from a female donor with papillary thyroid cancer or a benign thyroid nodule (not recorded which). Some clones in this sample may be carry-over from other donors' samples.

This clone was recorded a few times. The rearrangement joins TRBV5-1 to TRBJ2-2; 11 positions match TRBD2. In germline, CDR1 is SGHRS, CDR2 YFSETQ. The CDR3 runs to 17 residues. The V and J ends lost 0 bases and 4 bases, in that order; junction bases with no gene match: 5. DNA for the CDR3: TGCGCCAGCAGCTTGGCCAGACTAGCGGGACGCACCGGGGAGCTGTTTTTT. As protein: CASSLARLAGRTGELFF. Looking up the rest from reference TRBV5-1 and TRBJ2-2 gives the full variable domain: KAGVTQTPRYLIKTRGQQVTLSCSPISGHRSVSWYQQTPGQGLQFLFEYFSETQRNKGNFPGRFSGRQFSNSRSEMNVSTLELGDSALYLCASSLARLAGRTGELFFGEGSRLTVL.

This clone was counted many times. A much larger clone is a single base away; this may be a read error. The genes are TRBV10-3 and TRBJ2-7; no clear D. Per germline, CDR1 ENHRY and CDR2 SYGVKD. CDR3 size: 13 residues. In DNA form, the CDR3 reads TGTGCCACCAGTGAGTCGTTAGGGAACGAGCAGTACTTC. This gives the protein CATSESLGNEQYF.

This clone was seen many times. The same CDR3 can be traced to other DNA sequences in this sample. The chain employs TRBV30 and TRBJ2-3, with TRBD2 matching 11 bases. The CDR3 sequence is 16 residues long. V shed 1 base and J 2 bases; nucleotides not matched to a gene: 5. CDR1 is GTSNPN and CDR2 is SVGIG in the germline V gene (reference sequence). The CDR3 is CAWSAGTSGITDTQYF. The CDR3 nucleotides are TGTGCCTGGAGTGCGGGGACTAGCGGAATCACAGATACGCAGTATTTT. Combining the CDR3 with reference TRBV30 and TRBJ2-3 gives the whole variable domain SQTIHQWPATLVQPVGSPLSLECTVEGTSNPNLYWYRQAAGRGLQLLFYSVGIGQISSEVPQNLSASRPQDRQFILSSKKLLLSDSGFYLCAWSAGTSGITDTQYFGPGTRLTVL.

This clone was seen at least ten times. For the CDR3, the DNA is TGTGCCAGCAGGGTCGGGACAGGGTCAGAAAAACTGTTTTTT. This codes for CASRVGTGSEKLFF. V is TRBV12-3 or TRBV12-4 and J is TRBJ1-4, with 9 positions matching TRBD1. The CDR3 spans 14 residues. Trimming took 6 bases from V and 8 from J; bases not matched to a gene: 7.

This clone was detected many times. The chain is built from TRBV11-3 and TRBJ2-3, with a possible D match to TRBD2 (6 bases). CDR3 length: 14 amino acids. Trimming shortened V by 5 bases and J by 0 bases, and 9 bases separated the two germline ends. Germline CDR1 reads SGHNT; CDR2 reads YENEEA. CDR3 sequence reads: CASSLTSSTDTQYF. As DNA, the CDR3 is TGTGCCAGCAGCCTGACTAGTAGCACAGATACGCAGTATTTT.

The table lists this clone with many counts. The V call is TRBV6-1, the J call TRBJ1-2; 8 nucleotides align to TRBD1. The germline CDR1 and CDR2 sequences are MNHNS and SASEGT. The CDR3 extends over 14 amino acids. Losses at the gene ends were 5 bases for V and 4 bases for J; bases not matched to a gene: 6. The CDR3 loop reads CASSNSDRGYGYTF. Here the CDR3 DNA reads TGTGCCAGCAGTAACTCTGACAGGGGCTATGGCTACACCTTC.

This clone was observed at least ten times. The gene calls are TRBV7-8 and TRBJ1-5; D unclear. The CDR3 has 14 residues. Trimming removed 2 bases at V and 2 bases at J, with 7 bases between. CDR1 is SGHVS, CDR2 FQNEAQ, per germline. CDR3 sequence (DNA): TGTGCCAGCAGCTTAAGGTTTGGCAATCAGCCCCAGCATTTT. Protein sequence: CASSLRFGNQPQHF.

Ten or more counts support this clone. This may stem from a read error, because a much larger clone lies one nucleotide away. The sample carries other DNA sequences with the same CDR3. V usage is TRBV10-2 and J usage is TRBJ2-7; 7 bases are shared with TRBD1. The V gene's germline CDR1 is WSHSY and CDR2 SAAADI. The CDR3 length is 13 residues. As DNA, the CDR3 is TGTGCCAGCATGGCAGGGGGTACCTACGAGCAGTACTTC. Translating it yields CASMAGGTYEQYF.

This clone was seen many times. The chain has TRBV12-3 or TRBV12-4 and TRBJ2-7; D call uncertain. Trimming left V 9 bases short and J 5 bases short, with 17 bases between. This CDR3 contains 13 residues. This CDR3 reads CARQLVALHEQYF. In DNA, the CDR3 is TGTGCCAGACAACTGGTAGCTCTCCACGAGCAGTACTTC.

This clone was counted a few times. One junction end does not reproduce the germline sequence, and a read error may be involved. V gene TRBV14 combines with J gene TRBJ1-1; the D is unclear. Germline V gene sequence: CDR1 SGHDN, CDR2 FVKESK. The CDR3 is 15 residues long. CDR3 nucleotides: TGCGCCACCCTCCGCATAATGACGAAGAACACTGAAGCTTTCTTT. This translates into CATLRIMTKNTEAFF.

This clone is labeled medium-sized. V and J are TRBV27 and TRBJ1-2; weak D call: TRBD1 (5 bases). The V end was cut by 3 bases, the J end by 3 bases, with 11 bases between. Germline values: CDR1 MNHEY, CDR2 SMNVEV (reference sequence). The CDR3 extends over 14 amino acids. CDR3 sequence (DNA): TGTGCCAGCAGTTTGAGGCAGGGAGACTATGGCTACACCTTC. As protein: CASSLRQGDYGYTF.

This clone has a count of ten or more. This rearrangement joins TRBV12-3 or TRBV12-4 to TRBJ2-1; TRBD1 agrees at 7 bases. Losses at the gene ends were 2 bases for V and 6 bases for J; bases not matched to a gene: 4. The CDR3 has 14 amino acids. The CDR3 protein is CASSLWGQFNEQFF. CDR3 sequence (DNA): TGTGCCAGCAGTTTATGGGGACAGTTCAATGAGCAGTTCTTC.

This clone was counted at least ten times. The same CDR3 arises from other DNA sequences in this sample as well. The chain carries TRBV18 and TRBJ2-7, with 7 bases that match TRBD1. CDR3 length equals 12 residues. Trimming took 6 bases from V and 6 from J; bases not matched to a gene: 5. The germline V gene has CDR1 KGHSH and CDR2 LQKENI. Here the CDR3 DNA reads TGTGCCAGCTCTCGAGACAGGGCCGAGCAGTACTTC. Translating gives CASSRDRAEQYF.

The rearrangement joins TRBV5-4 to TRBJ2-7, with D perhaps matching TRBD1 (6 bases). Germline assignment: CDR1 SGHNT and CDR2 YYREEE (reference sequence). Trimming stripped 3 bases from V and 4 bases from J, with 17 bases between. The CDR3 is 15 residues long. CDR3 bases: TGTGCCAGCAGCTCACAGGGTCTCGAGGGGTACGAGCAGTACTTC. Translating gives CASSSQGLEGYEQYF.

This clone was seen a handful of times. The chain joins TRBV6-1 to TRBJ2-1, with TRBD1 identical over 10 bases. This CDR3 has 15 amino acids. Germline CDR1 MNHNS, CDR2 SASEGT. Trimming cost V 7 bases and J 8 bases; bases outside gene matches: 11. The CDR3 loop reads CASIMGTGEVDEQFF. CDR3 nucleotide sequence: TGTGCCAGCATAATGGGGACAGGGGAGGTCGATGAGCAGTTCTTC.

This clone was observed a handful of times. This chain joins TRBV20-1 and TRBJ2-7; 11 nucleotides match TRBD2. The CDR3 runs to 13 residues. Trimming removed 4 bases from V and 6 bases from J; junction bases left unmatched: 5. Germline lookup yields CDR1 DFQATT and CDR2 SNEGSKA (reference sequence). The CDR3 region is CSATSGRSREQYF. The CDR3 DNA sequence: TGCAGTGCTACTAGCGGGAGGTCCCGCGAGCAGTACTTC.

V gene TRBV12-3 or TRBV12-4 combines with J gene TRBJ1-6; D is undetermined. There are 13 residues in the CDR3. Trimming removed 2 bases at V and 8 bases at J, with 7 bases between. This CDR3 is CASSLLIYSPLHF. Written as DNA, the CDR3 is TGTGCCAGCAGTTTATTGATCTATTCACCCCTCCACTTT.

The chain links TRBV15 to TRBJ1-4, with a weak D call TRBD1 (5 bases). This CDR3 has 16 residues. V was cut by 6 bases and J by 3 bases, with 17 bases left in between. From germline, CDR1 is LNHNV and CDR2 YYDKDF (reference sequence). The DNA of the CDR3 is TGTGCCACCAGTAAACAGGATTGGGTGTCTAATGAAAAACTGTTTTTT. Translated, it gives CATSKQDWVSNEKLFF.

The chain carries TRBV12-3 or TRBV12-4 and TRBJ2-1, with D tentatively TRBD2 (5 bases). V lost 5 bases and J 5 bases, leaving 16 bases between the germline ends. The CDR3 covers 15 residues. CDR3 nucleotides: TGTGCCAGCAGTGATCCGGGGAAGGGTAACAATGAGCAGTTCTTC. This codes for CASSDPGKGNNEQFF.

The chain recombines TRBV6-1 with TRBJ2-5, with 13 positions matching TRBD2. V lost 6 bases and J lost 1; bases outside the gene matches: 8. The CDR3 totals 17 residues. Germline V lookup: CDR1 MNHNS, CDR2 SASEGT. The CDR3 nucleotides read TGTGCCAGCAGACTAGCGGGGGGGCCGTCACGCCAAGAGACCCAGTACTTC. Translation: CASRLAGGPSRQETQYF.

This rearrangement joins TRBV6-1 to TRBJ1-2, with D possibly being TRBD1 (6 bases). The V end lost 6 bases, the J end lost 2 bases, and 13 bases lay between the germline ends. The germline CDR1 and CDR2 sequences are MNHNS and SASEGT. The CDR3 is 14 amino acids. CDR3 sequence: CASSRSGTNYGYTF. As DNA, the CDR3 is TGTGCCAGCAGCAGATCCGGGACAAACTATGGCTACACCTTC.

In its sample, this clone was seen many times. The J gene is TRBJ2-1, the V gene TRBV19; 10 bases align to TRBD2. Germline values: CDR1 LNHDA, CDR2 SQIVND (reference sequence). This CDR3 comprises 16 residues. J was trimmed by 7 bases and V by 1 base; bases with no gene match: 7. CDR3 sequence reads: CASSIALAGVRNEQFF. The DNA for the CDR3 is TGTGCCAGTAGTATAGCCCTAGCGGGAGTGCGGAATGAGCAGTTCTTC.

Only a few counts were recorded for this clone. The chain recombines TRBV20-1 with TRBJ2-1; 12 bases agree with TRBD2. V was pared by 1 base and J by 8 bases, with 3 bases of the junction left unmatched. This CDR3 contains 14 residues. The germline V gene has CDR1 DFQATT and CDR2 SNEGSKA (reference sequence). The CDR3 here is CSARGTSGNYEQFF. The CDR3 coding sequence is TGCAGTGCTAGAGGGACTAGCGGGAACTATGAGCAGTTCTTC.

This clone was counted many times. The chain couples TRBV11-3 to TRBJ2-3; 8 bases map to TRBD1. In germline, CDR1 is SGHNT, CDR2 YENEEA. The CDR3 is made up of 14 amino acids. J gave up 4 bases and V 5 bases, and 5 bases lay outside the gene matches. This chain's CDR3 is CASSPRTGPDTQYF. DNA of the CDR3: TGTGCCAGCAGCCCCCGGACAGGGCCAGATACGCAGTATTTT.

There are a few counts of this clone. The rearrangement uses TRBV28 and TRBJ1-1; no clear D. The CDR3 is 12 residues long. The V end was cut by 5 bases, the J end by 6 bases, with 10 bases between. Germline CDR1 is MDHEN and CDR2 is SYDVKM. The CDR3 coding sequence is TGTGCCAGCAGTAGGTGGCAGTCTGAAGCTTTCTTT. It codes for CASSRWQSEAFF. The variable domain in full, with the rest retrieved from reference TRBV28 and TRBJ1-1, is DVKVTQSSRYLVKRTGEKVFLECVQDMDHENMFWYRQDPGLGLRLIYFSYDVKMKEKGDIPEGYSVSREKKERFSLILESASTNQTSMYLCASSRWQSEAFFGQGTRLTVV.

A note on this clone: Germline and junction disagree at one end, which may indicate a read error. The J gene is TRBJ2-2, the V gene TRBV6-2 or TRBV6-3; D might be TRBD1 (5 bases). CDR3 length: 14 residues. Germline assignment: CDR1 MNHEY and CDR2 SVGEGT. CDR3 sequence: CSSSDSSNTGELFF. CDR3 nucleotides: TGTTCCAGCAGTGACAGTTCGAACACCGGGGAGCTGTTTTTT.

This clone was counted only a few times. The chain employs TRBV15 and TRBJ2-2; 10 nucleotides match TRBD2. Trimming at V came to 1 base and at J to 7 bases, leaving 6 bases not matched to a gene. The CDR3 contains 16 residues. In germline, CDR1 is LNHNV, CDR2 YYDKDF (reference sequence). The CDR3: CATSRALAGVIGELFF. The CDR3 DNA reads TGTGCCACCAGCAGAGCTCTAGCGGGAGTTATCGGGGAGCTGTTTTTT.

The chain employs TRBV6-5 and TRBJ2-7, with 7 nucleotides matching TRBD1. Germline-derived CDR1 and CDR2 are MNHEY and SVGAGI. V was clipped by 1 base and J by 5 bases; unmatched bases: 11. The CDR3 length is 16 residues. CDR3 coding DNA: TGTGCCAGCAGTTACTTGGGCGGCAGGGGGTTCCACGAGCAGTACTTC. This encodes CASSYLGGRGFHEQYF.

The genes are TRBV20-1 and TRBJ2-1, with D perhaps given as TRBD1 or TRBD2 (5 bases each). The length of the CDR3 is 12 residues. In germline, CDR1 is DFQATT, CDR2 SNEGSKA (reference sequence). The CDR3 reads CSGANNYNEQFF. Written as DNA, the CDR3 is TGCAGCGGGGCCAACAACTACAATGAGCAGTTCTTC.

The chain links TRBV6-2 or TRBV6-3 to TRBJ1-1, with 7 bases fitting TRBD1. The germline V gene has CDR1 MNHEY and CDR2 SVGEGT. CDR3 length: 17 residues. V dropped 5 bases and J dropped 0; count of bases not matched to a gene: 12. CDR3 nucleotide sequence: TGTGCCAGCAGTAGCCAAGGGGGCGCCGCAATGAACACTGAAGCTTTCTTT. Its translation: CASSSQGGAAMNTEAFF.